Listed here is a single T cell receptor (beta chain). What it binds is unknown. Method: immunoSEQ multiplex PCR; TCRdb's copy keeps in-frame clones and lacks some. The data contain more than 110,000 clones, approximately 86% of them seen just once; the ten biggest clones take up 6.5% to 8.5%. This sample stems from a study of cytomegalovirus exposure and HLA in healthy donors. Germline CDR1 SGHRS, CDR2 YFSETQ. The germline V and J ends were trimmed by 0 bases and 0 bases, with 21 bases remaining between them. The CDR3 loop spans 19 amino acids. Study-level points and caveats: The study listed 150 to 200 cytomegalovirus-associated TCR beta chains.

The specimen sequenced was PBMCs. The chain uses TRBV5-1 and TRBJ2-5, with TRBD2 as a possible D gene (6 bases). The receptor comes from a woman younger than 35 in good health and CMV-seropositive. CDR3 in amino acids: CASSLGKSILAKYQETQYF. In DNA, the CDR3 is TGCGCCAGCAGCTTGGGGAAGTCTATACTAGCCAAATACCAAGAGACCCAGTACTTC. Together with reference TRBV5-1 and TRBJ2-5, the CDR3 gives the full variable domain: KAGVTQTPRYLIKTRGQQVTLSCSPISGHRSVSWYQQTPGQGLQFLFEYFSETQRNKGNFPGRFSGRQFSNSRSEMNVSTLELGDSALYLCASSLGKSILAKYQETQYFGPGTRLLVL.